This is a list of T cell receptor beta chains from one sample in a study of cytomegalovirus exposure and HLA in healthy donors. Method: immunoSEQ multiplex PCR; TCRdb's copy keeps in-frame clones and lacks some. In the table there are 85,000 to 130,000 clones, about a tenth of which are singletons. Specimen: PBMCs. The receptors shown here come from a man aged 40-55 years in good health and CMV-seropositive. CDR3s include the opening cysteine and the closing phenylalanine or tryptophan. A D gene is named only where the DNA matches it firmly. Clone sizes are given selectively: once, few, many, or a class where the clone is expanded.

cdr3_nt	cdr3_aa	clone_size	v_call	d_call	j_call	cdr3_length
TGTGCCAGCAGCTCTAACAGGGTTGGCTACACCTTC	CASSSNRVGYTF	-	TRBV13	-	TRBJ1-2	12
TGTGCCAGCAGCTTGGATACAGTAAATGAGCAGTTCTTC	CASSLDTVNEQFF	-	TRBV5-6	-	TRBJ2-1	13
TGTGCCAGCAGTGAAGAATCTGGGACAGGGAACGGTCTCACAGATACGCAGTATTTT	CASSEESGTGNGLTDTQYF	many	TRBV2	TRBD1	TRBJ2-3	19
TGTGCCAGCAGTGAAATAGGACTGGAAGAGACCCAGTACTTC	CASSEIGLEETQYF	few	TRBV6-1	-	TRBJ2-5	14
TGTGCTAGCAGTCCGCTGACAGGGCGAAATGGCTACACCTTC	CASSPLTGRNGYTF	few	TRBV27	TRBD1	TRBJ1-2	14
TGTGCCAGCAGCCAAGTTCCCAGGGGGCCTCATGTGAACACTGAAGCTTTCTTT	CASSQVPRGPHVNTEAFF	-	TRBV14	TRBD1	TRBJ1-1	18
TGCGCCAGCAGCCATCCCGGGACAGGGACCTACGAGCAGTACTTC	CASSHPGTGTYEQYF	few	TRBV4-1	TRBD1	TRBJ2-7	15
TGTGCCAGCAGCCCCCCGGGGAACTTCTACGAGCAGTACTTC	CASSPPGNFYEQYF	-	TRBV4-2	-	TRBJ2-7	14
TGTGCCAGCAGAGGGACAGCCACCGGGGAGCTGTTTTTT	CASRGTATGELFF	-	TRBV5-6	TRBD1	TRBJ2-2	13
TGTGCCAGCAGTGAAATATCGGGGGTCGGAAAGCAGTACTTC	CASSEISGVGKQYF	few	TRBV2	-	TRBJ2-7	14
TGTGCCAGCAGCCCCGGGACAGGGAGGCAGACCCAGTACTTC	CASSPGTGRQTQYF	few	TRBV7-9	TRBD1	TRBJ2-5	14
TGTGCCAGCAGCTTGACTAGCGGGAGTCGGTACGAGCAGTACTTC	CASSLTSGSRYEQYF	few	TRBV7-2	TRBD2	TRBJ2-7	15
TGTGCCAGCAGCTTAGGTCCTCTCTATGGCTACACCTTC	CASSLGPLYGYTF	-	TRBV7-8	-	TRBJ1-2	13
TGTGCCAGTAAAGTTACAGGGTACGGGATTGGCAATCAGCCCCAGCATTTT	CASKVTGYGIGNQPQHF	few	TRBV19	-	TRBJ1-5	17
TGTGCCTGGAGTGGGTCACCAAGGCGGAGCCGCTACGAGCAGTACTTC	CAWSGSPRRSRYEQYF	few	TRBV30	-	TRBJ2-7	16
TGTGCCAGCAGCCCCGGGACTAGCGGGAGTAGTGCAGATACGCAGTATTTT	CASSPGTSGSSADTQYF	-	TRBV9	TRBD2	TRBJ2-3	17
TGTGCCAGCAGTGAATCGGGACAGGTCTTTGGCTACACCTTC	CASSESGQVFGYTF	-	TRBV25-1	TRBD1	TRBJ1-2	14
TGTGCCAGCAGCCCGTCTCCAGGGGGCGCAACAGATACGCAGTATTTT	CASSPSPGGATDTQYF	once	TRBV7-2	TRBD1	TRBJ2-3	16
TGTGCCAGCAGCTTGACTAGCGGGAGGAGCCATGAGCAGTTCTTC	CASSLTSGRSHEQFF	few	TRBV7-9	TRBD2	TRBJ2-1	15
TGTGCCATCAGTGGGGAGACAGGGAACACTGAAGCTTTCTTT	CAISGETGNTEAFF	-	TRBV10-3	-	TRBJ1-1	14
TGTGCCAGCAGTCCAGTGGCGGGCTCCTACGAGCAGTACTTC	CASSPVAGSYEQYF	few	TRBV27	-	TRBJ2-7	14
TGTGCCAGCAGCGCCGGAGGGACTCGTTACAATGAGCAGTTCTTC	CASSAGGTRYNEQFF	-	TRBV11-3	-	TRBJ2-1	15
TGTGCCACCAGCAGGGAGCGGGGAACCTACGAGCAGTACTTC	CATSRERGTYEQYF	-	TRBV15	TRBD2	TRBJ2-7	14
TGTGCCAGCAGTTTACCGGGACAGTTTGGGGAGCAGTTCTTC	CASSLPGQFGEQFF	-	TRBV27	TRBD1	TRBJ2-1	14
TGTGCCAGCAGTGCAGGGAACACTGAAGCTTTCTTT	CASSAGNTEAFF	-	TRBV2	-	TRBJ1-1	12
TGCGCCAGCAGCTTGGCGCCTAGCGGGATTAAGGTGGAGCAGTTCTTC	CASSLAPSGIKVEQFF	few	TRBV5-1	TRBD2	TRBJ2-1	16
TGTGCCAGTAAACTCGGAAACACCATATATTTT	CASKLGNTIYF	-	TRBV19	-	TRBJ1-3	11
TGTGCCAGCAGCTCCTCGTTGAGCTCCTACAATGAGCAGTTCTTC	CASSSSLSSYNEQFF	few	TRBV7-9	-	TRBJ2-1	15
TGTGCCAGCAGCCACGGACCGGGACTAGCGGGAGATGAGCAGTTCTTC	CASSHGPGLAGDEQFF	-	TRBV4-2	TRBD2	TRBJ2-1	16
TGTGCCAGCAGTATGTCACAGGGGGCGCCTGGCTACACCTTC	CASSMSQGAPGYTF	-	TRBV27	TRBD1	TRBJ1-2	14
TGTGCCAGCAGGAAAACTCAAACTCTGGAGACCCAGTACTTC	CASRKTQTLETQYF	-	TRBV2	-	TRBJ2-5	14
TGTGCCAGCAGTGAACTGGGGGAGGGCTACAATGAGCAGTTCTTC	CASSELGEGYNEQFF	many	TRBV6-4	TRBD2	TRBJ2-1	15
TGTGCCAGCAGGACAGGGGGCCGGGAGACCCAGTACTTC	CASRTGGRETQYF	-	TRBV25-1	TRBD1	TRBJ2-5	13